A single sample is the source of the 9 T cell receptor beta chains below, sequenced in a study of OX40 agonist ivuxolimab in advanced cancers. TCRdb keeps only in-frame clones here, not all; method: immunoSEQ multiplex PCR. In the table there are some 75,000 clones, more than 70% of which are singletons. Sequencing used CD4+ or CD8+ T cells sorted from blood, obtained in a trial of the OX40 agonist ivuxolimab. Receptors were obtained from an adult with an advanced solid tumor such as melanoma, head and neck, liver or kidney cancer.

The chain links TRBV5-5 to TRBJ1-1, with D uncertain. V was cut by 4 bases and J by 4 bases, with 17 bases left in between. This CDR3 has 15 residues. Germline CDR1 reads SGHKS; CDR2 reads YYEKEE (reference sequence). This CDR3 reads CASSPETMVSTEAFF. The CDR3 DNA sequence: TGTGCCAGCAGCCCGGAAACTATGGTTTCCACTGAAGCTTTCTTT.

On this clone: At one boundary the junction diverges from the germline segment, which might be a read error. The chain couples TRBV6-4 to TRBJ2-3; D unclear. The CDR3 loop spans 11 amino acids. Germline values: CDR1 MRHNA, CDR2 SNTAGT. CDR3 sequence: CASGDTDTQYF. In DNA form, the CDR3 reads TGTGCCAGCGGTGACACAGATACGCAGTATTTT.

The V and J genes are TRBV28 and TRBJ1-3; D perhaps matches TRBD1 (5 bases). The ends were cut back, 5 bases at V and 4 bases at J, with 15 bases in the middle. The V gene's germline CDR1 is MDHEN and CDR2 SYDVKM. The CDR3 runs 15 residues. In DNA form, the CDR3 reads TGTGCCAGCAGTCCCCCTCCGGGGACGGGAAACACCATATATTTT. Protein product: CASSPPPGTGNTIYF.

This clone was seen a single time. In DNA form, the CDR3 reads TGTGCCAGCAGCTTCGACCAAGAGTATGGCTACACCTTC. Protein sequence: CASSFDQEYGYTF. The chain combines TRBV7-8 with TRBJ1-2; D is undetermined. The CDR3 loop spans 13 amino acids. V was shortened by 3 bases and J by 5 bases, with 10 bases between the two germline ends. Per germline, CDR1 SGHVS and CDR2 FQNEAQ.

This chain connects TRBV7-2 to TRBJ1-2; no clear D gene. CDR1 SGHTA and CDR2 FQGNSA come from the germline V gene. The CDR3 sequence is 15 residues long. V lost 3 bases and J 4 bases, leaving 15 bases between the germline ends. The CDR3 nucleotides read TGTGCCAGCAGCTTTGGGAGTACGGCGACCTATGGCTACACCTTC. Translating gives CASSFGSTATYGYTF.

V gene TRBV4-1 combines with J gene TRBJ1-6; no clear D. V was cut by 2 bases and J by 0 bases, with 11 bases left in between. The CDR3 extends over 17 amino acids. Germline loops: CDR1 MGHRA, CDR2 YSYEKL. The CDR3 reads CASSQIQISSYNSPLHF. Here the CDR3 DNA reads TGCGCCAGCAGCCAAATACAGATCTCCTCCTATAATTCACCCCTCCACTTT.

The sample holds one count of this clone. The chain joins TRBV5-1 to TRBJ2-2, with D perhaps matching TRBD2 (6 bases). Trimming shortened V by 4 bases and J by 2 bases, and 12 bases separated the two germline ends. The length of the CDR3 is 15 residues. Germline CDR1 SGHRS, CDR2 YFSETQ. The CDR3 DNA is TGCGCCAGCAGCGAAACCGGGAGAAACACCGGGGAGCTGTTTTTT. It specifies CASSETGRNTGELFF.

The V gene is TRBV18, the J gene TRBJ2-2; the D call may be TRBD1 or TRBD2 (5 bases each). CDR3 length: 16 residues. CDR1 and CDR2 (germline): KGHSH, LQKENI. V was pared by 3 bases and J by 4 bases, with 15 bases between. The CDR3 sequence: CASSPPGARGTGELFF. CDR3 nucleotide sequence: TGTGCCAGCTCACCTCCCGGGGCGCGAGGCACCGGGGAGCTGTTTTTT.

The CDR3 DNA reads as TGTGCCACCAAAGCCCAGGGGCGAAGAACTAATGAAAAACTGTTTTTT. It yields the protein CATKAQGRRTNEKLFF. The chain employs TRBV19 and TRBJ1-4; tentative D call: TRBD1 (6 bases). Looked up from germline, CDR1 is LNHDA and CDR2 is SQIVND (reference sequence). CDR3 size: 16 residues. Trimming pared 10 bases from V and 1 base from J, leaving 19 bases between.